Shown below are 25 T cell receptor beta chains from a single sample sequenced in a study of metastatic and nonmetastatic thyroid tumors. All patients were treatment-naive before thyroid surgery. TCRdb re-analyzed the PCR reads using MiXCR. The repertoire consists of tens of thousands of clones, with around 21% occurring once and the leading ten covering 3.8%. The material sequenced was blood. The receptor set was obtained from a male donor with papillary thyroid cancer or a benign thyroid nodule (not recorded which). Some clones in this sample may be carry-over from other donors' samples.

A remark on this clone: This clone may be a read error of a much larger clone one base away. V usage is TRBV4-2 and J usage is TRBJ2-1, with 8 bases matching TRBD1. CDR3 length equals 15 residues. V lost 0 bases to trimming and J lost 6 bases; unmatched junction nucleotides: 4. CDR1 is LGHNA and CDR2 is YNFKEQ in the germline V gene. The CDR3 protein is CASSQDRQGLNEQFF. The CDR3, as DNA: TGTGCCAGCAGCCAAGATCGACAGGGGCTCAATGAGCAGTTCTTC.

This clone was picked up many times. The chain recombines TRBV25-1 with TRBJ1-1; a possible D gene is TRBD1 (6 bases). With 6 bases removed from V and 0 bases from J, the gap between germline ends came to 14 bases. This CDR3 comprises 15 residues. The germline CDR1 and CDR2 sequences are MGHDK and SYGVNS. The CDR3 is CASRMTGLLNTEAFF. The CDR3 DNA is TGTGCCAGCAGAATGACAGGACTGCTGAACACTGAAGCTTTCTTT.

In its sample, this clone was seen many times. CDR3: CASSFSTQETQYF. The CDR3 DNA is TGTGCCAGCAGTTTCTCAACCCAAGAGACCCAGTACTTC. The J gene is TRBJ2-5, the V gene TRBV27, with D uncertain. Trimming stripped 3 bases from V and 1 base from J, with 6 bases between. Per germline, CDR1 MNHEY and CDR2 SMNVEV (reference sequence). The CDR3 consists of 13 residues.

This clone was counted many times. The chain links TRBV5-1 to TRBJ2-3, with D perhaps TRBD2 (6 bases). The CDR3 spans 16 residues. CDR1 is SGHRS and CDR2 is YFSETQ in the germline V gene. The germline V and J ends were trimmed by 2 bases and 5 bases, with 18 bases remaining between them. The CDR3 here is CASSLLASSTGDTQYF. The DNA for the CDR3 is TGCGCCAGCAGCTTACTAGCATCGAGCACCGGAGATACGCAGTATTTT.

The chain combines TRBV10-1 with TRBJ2-2; 7 bases fit TRBD1. Germline CDR1 is WNHNN and CDR2 is SYGVQD (reference sequence). This CDR3 has 15 residues. Trimming removed 3 bases from V and 0 bases from J; junction bases left unmatched: 1. The CDR3 DNA reads as TGCGCCAGCAGTGAAGGGACAGCGAACACCGGGGAGCTGTTTTTT. This gives the protein CASSEGTANTGELFF.

This clone has at least ten counts. V is TRBV15 and J is TRBJ2-4; tentatively, D is TRBD1 or TRBD2 (6 bases each). Germline V gives CDR1 LNHNV, CDR2 YYDKDF (reference sequence). The CDR3 covers 14 residues. Trimming shortened V by 1 base and J by 5 bases, and 9 bases separated the two germline ends. The CDR3 spells CATSRAGGQNIQYF. The CDR3 DNA reads as TGTGCCACCAGCAGAGCCGGGGGCCAAAACATTCAGTACTTC.

In its sample, this clone was seen many times. V usage is TRBV3-1 and J usage is TRBJ1-4, with no clear D. The ends were cut back, 3 bases at V and 8 bases at J, with 13 bases in the middle. This CDR3 has 14 residues. CDR1 is LGHDT and CDR2 is YNNKEL in the germline V gene (reference sequence). The CDR3 spells CASSHNRDLEKLFF. CDR3 bases: TGTGCCAGCAGCCACAACCGGGATCTAGAAAAACTGTTTTTT.

This clone was observed many times. The chain employs TRBV9 and TRBJ2-5, with D maybe TRBD1 (6 bases). V lost 3 bases to trimming and J lost 2 bases, with 11 bases between them. The CDR3 covers 14 residues. Per germline, CDR1 SGDLS and CDR2 YYNGEE. This CDR3 reads CASSAVGGQETQYF. CDR3 in DNA: TGTGCCAGCAGCGCAGTAGGGGGACAAGAGACCCAGTACTTC.

The genes are TRBV3-1 and TRBJ2-1; D uncertain. Trimming shortened V by 0 bases and J by 2 bases, and 11 bases separated the two germline ends. The germline V gene has CDR1 LGHDT and CDR2 YNNKEL (reference sequence). This CDR3 is built from 16 residues. The CDR3 nucleotides read TGTGCCAGCAGCCAAGAAGGAATAGAGCCCTACAATGAGCAGTTCTTC. It encodes CASSQEGIEPYNEQFF.

There are a few counts of this clone. The chain employs TRBV24-1 and TRBJ1-4; D is possibly TRBD1 (5 bases). The CDR3 is made up of 14 amino acids. V was trimmed by 6 bases and J by 5 bases, leaving 12 bases between them. Germline V gene data show CDR1 as KGHDR and CDR2 as SFDVKD. CDR3 in DNA: TGTGCCACCAGTTATGGGGCGTTGAATGAAAAACTGTTTTTT. Protein: CATSYGALNEKLFF.

Many counts were recorded for this clone. V gene TRBV19 combines with J gene TRBJ2-3, with 9 bases matching TRBD1. CDR1 and CDR2 (germline): LNHDA, SQIVND (reference sequence). Trimming at V came to 3 bases and at J to 4 bases, leaving 8 bases not matched to a gene. The length of the CDR3 is 16 residues. The CDR3 region has the DNA TGTGCCAGTAGTATTGCTCCGGGACAGGGTGCAGATACGCAGTATTTT. This codes for CASSIAPGQGADTQYF.

This clone was seen at least ten times. This chain connects TRBV2 to TRBJ2-7; no firm D call. Germline lookup yields CDR1 SNHLY and CDR2 FYNNEI. The length of the CDR3 is 13 residues. Trimming took 3 bases from V and 3 from J, leaving 9 bases between them. The CDR3 nucleotides are TGTGCCAGCAGTGACGACACCCGCTACGAGCAGTACTTC. Its protein product is CASSDDTRYEQYF.

J is TRBJ2-2 and V is TRBV5-1, with 9 bases that match TRBD1. The CDR3 is made up of 15 amino acids. Trimming removed 4 bases from V and 11 bases from J; junction bases left unmatched: 12. From germline, CDR1 is SGHRS and CDR2 YFSETQ. The CDR3 DNA is TGCGCCAGCAGCGGGAGGACAGGGGACACCCGTGAGCTGTTTTTT. Amino acid sequence: CASSGRTGDTRELFF.

The table lists this clone with many counts. The chain employs TRBV3-1 and TRBJ2-4; 9 bases are shared with TRBD1. The V gene's germline CDR1 is LGHDT and CDR2 YNNKEL (reference sequence). The CDR3 has 16 amino acids. V lost 3 bases and J lost 0; bases outside the gene matches: 3. The CDR3 protein is CASSHSGQGAKNIQYF. The DNA of the CDR3 is TGTGCCAGCAGCCATTCGGGACAGGGAGCCAAAAACATTCAGTACTTC.

This clone showed up just once. The gene calls are TRBV18 and TRBJ2-4; 9 bases fit TRBD2. V lost 3 bases and J lost 8; bases outside the gene matches: 11. The CDR3 covers 16 residues. Germline V gene sequence: CDR1 KGHSH, CDR2 LQKENI. The CDR3 bases are TGTGCCAGCTCACCGACTAGCGGACGGCCAGAGGACATTCAGTACTTC. Protein: CASSPTSGRPEDIQYF.

J is TRBJ2-7 and V is TRBV27, with 10 positions matching TRBD1. Per the germline V gene, CDR1 is MNHEY and CDR2 is SMNVEV (reference sequence). This CDR3 comprises 16 residues. Trimming removed 5 bases from V and 0 bases from J; junction bases left unmatched: 7. The CDR3 region is CASSKGQGSLSYEQYF. Here the CDR3 DNA reads TGTGCCAGCAGTAAGGGACAGGGGTCCCTCTCCTACGAGCAGTACTTC.

The CDR3 is CASSSWSNIHEQYF. CDR3 nucleotide sequence: TGTGCCAGCAGCTCATGGAGCAACATCCACGAGCAGTACTTC. V gene TRBV13 combines with J gene TRBJ2-7; D remains ambiguous. CDR1 is PRHDT and CDR2 is FYEKMQ in the germline V gene (reference sequence). There are 14 residues in the CDR3. The ends were cut back, 4 bases at V and 5 bases at J, with 15 bases in the middle.

A single count supports this clone. The chain carries TRBV20-1 and TRBJ2-7; 10 nucleotides align to TRBD1. This CDR3 comprises 15 residues. Germline loops: CDR1 DFQATT, CDR2 SNEGSKA (reference sequence). V lost 5 bases to trimming and J lost 6 bases; unmatched junction nucleotides: 13. Here the CDR3 DNA reads TGCAGTGCTCCCGACAGGGGGCACGGGGTCGGCGAGCAGTACTTC. It translates to CSAPDRGHGVGEQYF.

This clone is medium-sized (0.01 to 0.1%). V gene TRBV11-3 combines with J gene TRBJ2-7; 8 bases fit TRBD1. The V and J ends lost 8 bases and 0 bases, in that order; junction bases with no gene match: 6. From germline, CDR1 is SGHNT and CDR2 YENEEA. This CDR3 has 14 amino acids. CDR3 in amino acids: CASRRDRLSYEQYF. CDR3 in DNA: TGTGCCAGCCGGCGGGACAGGCTCTCCTACGAGCAGTACTTC.

This clone was seen a few times. This chain joins TRBV19 and TRBJ2-3; 7 bases are a match to TRBD1. Germline CDR1 reads LNHDA; CDR2 reads SQIVND (reference sequence). This CDR3 is built from 15 residues. The V segment lost 4 bases and the J segment 0 bases; nucleotides outside the gene matches: 4. The CDR3 region is CASSNEGASTDTQYF. The CDR3 nucleotides are TGTGCCAGTAGTAACGAGGGGGCTAGCACAGATACGCAGTATTTT.

The J gene is TRBJ2-2, the V gene TRBV6-1; D unresolved. The CDR3 has 11 amino acids. Looked up from germline, CDR1 is MNHNS and CDR2 is SASEGT. Trimming took off 8 bases at V and 7 bases at J, with 8 bases between the two ends. CDR3 nucleotides: TGTGCCAGCTCACTTTACGGGGAGCTGTTTTTT. It translates to CASSLYGELFF.

This clone was observed many times. Other DNA variants within this sample encode the same CDR3. The chain carries TRBV6-4 and TRBJ2-5; D is ambiguous. Germline V gives CDR1 MRHNA, CDR2 SNTAGT. The CDR3 loop spans 12 amino acids. Trimming took off 9 bases at V and 1 base at J, with 9 bases between the two ends. The CDR3 region has the DNA TGTGCCAGTCCAGAGCCCCAAGAGACCCAGTACTTC. This sequence encodes CASPEPQETQYF.

The chain carries TRBV5-1 and TRBJ1-2, with 8 bases matching TRBD1. The V and J ends lost 4 bases and 7 bases, in that order; junction bases with no gene match: 15. This CDR3 spans 16 amino acids. CDR1 is SGHRS, CDR2 YFSETQ, per germline. The CDR3 spells CASSQVQGGTGGGYTF. The CDR3 DNA is TGCGCCAGCAGCCAAGTTCAGGGAGGGACAGGCGGTGGCTACACCTTC.

On this clone: This sequence may be a read error, since a much larger clone differs from it by one base. This chain uses TRBV20-1 with TRBJ2-7; D not certain. Per germline, CDR1 DFQATT and CDR2 SNEGSKA (reference sequence). V lost 2 bases to trimming and J lost 4 bases, with 15 bases between them. This CDR3 spans 14 amino acids. The CDR3 spells CSARHFGQVYEQYF. The CDR3 bases are TGCAGTGCTAGACATTTCGGCCAGGTTTACGAGCAGTACTTC.

This clone was seen many times. The V gene is TRBV27, the J gene TRBJ2-7; TRBD2 matches at 10 bases. Per germline, CDR1 MNHEY and CDR2 SMNVEV (reference sequence). The length of the CDR3 is 16 residues. The V segment lost 4 bases and the J segment 0 bases; nucleotides outside the gene matches: 6. DNA for the CDR3: TGTGCCAGCAGTTATGGAGCGGGAGGGAGCTCCTACGAGCAGTACTTC. It specifies CASSYGAGGSSYEQYF.